What follows are 8 T cell receptor beta chains derived from one specimen sequenced in a study of blood T cell repertoires in COVID-19. Method: immunoSEQ multiplex PCR; TCRdb's copy keeps in-frame clones and lacks some. In the table there are hundreds of thousands of clones, approximately 90% of which are singletons. Material: peripheral blood. These TCRs come from a woman aged 25 to 45 with COVID-19, enrolled during active disease.

This sequence joins TRBV12-5 and TRBJ2-5; TRBD2 is a possible D gene (6 bases). V lost 6 bases and J 7 bases, leaving 12 bases between the germline ends. Germline CDR1 is LGHNT and CDR2 is FRNRAP. CDR3 length: 12 amino acids. The CDR3 is CASGKEAGTQYF. The CDR3 DNA follows: TGTGCTAGTGGCAAGGAAGCGGGGACCCAGTACTTC.

The rearrangement uses TRBV25-1 and TRBJ1-4, with a possible D match to TRBD1 (5 bases). Trimming left V 5 bases short and J 7 bases short, with 20 bases between. The CDR3 is 16 amino acids. Looked up from germline, CDR1 is MGHDK and CDR2 is SYGVNS. This CDR3 is CASSPIGAGLGEKLFF. CDR3 bases: TGTGCCAGCAGTCCAATTGGGGCAGGGTTGGGTGAAAAACTGTTTTTT. The whole variable domain, filled in from reference TRBV25-1 and TRBJ1-4, reads EADIYQTPRYLVIGTGKKITLECSQTMGHDKMYWYQQDPGMELHLIHYSYGVNSTEKGDLSSESTVSRIRTEHFPLTLESARPSHTSQYLCASSPIGAGLGEKLFFGSGTQLSVL.

V usage is TRBV12-5 and J usage is TRBJ2-3; D is perhaps TRBD1 (8 bases). This CDR3 contains 14 residues. V lost 5 bases and J lost 6, with 15 bases in between. The V gene's germline CDR1 is LGHNT and CDR2 FRNRAP. The CDR3 is CASGTGGGPDTQYF. The CDR3 DNA is TGTGCTAGTGGTACAGGGGGGGGCCCGGATACGCAGTATTTT.

The chain couples TRBV19 to TRBJ2-2, with 7 bases fitting TRBD1. Germline V gene sequence: CDR1 LNHDA, CDR2 SQIVND (reference sequence). V shed 6 bases and J 7 bases; nucleotides not matched to a gene: 14. The length of the CDR3 is 16 residues. This CDR3 is CASRPPYRGGDGELFF. The CDR3 bases are TGTGCCAGTAGACCTCCCTACAGGGGTGGAGACGGGGAGCTGTTTTTT.

This clone has just one count. This chain connects TRBV25-1 to TRBJ1-1; D gene uncertain. V was clipped by 7 bases and J by 0 bases, with 9 bases between them. Per the germline V gene, CDR1 is MGHDK and CDR2 is SYGVNS. This CDR3 has 13 amino acids. DNA for the CDR3: TGTGCCAGCAAGCCGCCCATGAACACTGAAGCTTTCTTT. This codes for CASKPPMNTEAFF.

The V call is TRBV24-1, the J call TRBJ1-4, with a tentative D call TRBD1 (6 bases). V dropped 2 bases and J dropped 0 bases, with 9 bases sitting between them. The germline CDR1 and CDR2 sequences are KGHDR and SFDVKD. The CDR3 totals 16 residues. The CDR3 region is CATSDSDSSTNEKLFF. DNA for the CDR3: TGTGCCACCAGTGATTCGGACAGTTCAACTAATGAAAAACTGTTTTTT.

The V gene is TRBV10-3, the J gene TRBJ2-7; 10 positions agree with TRBD1. V dropped 5 bases and J dropped 2; count of bases not matched to a gene: 15. This CDR3 region has 18 residues. The germline V gene has CDR1 ENHRY and CDR2 SYGVKD. The CDR3 DNA sequence: TGTGCCATCAGTTACCGGGACAGGGGCCAGACCTCTCCCTACGAGCAGTACTTC. Amino acids: CAISYRDRGQTSPYEQYF.

This sequence joins TRBV5-1 and TRBJ2-6, with TRBD2 matching 10 bases. Germline V gene data show CDR1 as SGHRS and CDR2 as YFSETQ. V shed 2 bases and J 0 bases; nucleotides not matched to a gene: 5. This CDR3 has 18 residues. In DNA, the CDR3 is TGCGCCAGCAGCTTCGGGGCTAGCGGGAGCTCTGGGGCCAACGTCCTGACTTTC. Translation gives CASSFGASGSSGANVLTF.